A selection of T cell receptor beta chains follows, all from one sample in a study of cytomegalovirus exposure and HLA in healthy donors. Some clones are missing from TCRdb's copy, which holds only in-frame ones; the method was immunoSEQ multiplex PCR. The sample holds approximately 300,000 clones, just under 85% seen once. The sequenced material came from PBMCs. These receptors were taken from a woman between 40 and 50 years old in good health and CMV-seropositive. CDR3s include the opening cysteine and the closing phenylalanine or tryptophan. D genes are given only for firm matches. For some rows the clone size is stated as once, few or many, or as a class when expanded; others skip it.

V: TRBV1; size: -; D: -; J: TRBJ2-7; DNA: TGCACCAGCAGCCCTCCTGGACTAGCGAATACCTCCTACGAGCAGTACTTC; CDR3: CTSSPPGLANTSYEQYF
V: TRBV28; size: -; D: -; J: TRBJ2-6; DNA: TGTGCCAGCAGACGCGGGTCGACCTCTGGGGCCAACGTCCTGACTTTC; CDR3: CASRRGSTSGANVLTF
V: TRBV5-1; size: -; D: -; J: TRBJ2-7; DNA: TGCGCCAGCAGCAGGCAGGGACTTCCGGGACCCTACGAGCAGTACTTC; CDR3: CASSRQGLPGPYEQYF
V: TRBV5-8; size: -; D: -; J: TRBJ1-5; DNA: TGTGCCAGCAGCGTGGGACTACTCCCCAATCAGCCCCAGCATTTT; CDR3: CASSVGLLPNQPQHF
V: TRBV6-5; size: -; D: TRBD1; J: TRBJ2-2; DNA: TGTGCCAGCAGTTGGACAGGGGGCACCGGGGAGCTGTTTTTT; CDR3: CASSWTGGTGELFF
V: TRBV4-3; size: few; D: -; J: TRBJ1-1; DNA: TGCGCCAGCAGCCAAGTGAGGGCCCAGTTGAACACTGAAGCTTTCTTT; CDR3: CASSQVRAQLNTEAFF
V: TRBV7-2; size: -; D: TRBD2; J: TRBJ2-4; DNA: TGTGCCAGCAGGCGGACTAGCGGGAGTTACATTCAGTACTTC; CDR3: CASRRTSGSYIQYF
V: TRBV6-6; size: -; D: -; J: TRBJ2-3; DNA: TGTGCCAGCAGTTACTCGAGTCAGGGGGGCGATACGCAGTATTTT; CDR3: CASSYSSQGGDTQYF
V: TRBV7-6; size: -; D: TRBD1; J: TRBJ2-5; DNA: TGTGCCAGCAGGACGGCAGGGGGACAGGGGGCTTTCGAGACCCAGTACTTC; CDR3: CASRTAGGQGAFETQYF
V: TRBV15; size: -; D: TRBD1; J: TRBJ2-5; DNA: TGTGCCACCAGCAGAGACCCGACAGGGCAAGAGACCCAGTACTTC; CDR3: CATSRDPTGQETQYF
V: TRBV30; size: once; D: TRBD1; J: TRBJ1-1; DNA: TGTGCCTGGAGTCCACAGGGGGACGAGGCTTTCTTT; CDR3: CAWSPQGDEAFF
V: TRBV10-1; size: -; D: -; J: TRBJ2-1; DNA: TGCGCCAGCAGTGAAGTACCCAGCGGGCGAGAGCAGTTCTTC; CDR3: CASSEVPSGREQFF
V: TRBV5-8; size: -; D: TRBD1; J: TRBJ1-2; DNA: TGTGCCAGCAGCTTGCTTGGTACAGGGGGCAACTATGGCTACACCTTC; CDR3: CASSLLGTGGNYGYTF
V: TRBV7-7; size: -; D: -; J: TRBJ2-1; DNA: TGTGCTAGCAGCCCATTACCAGGCGACCTATCCTACAATGAGCAGTTCTTC; CDR3: CASSPLPGDLSYNEQFF
V: TRBV5-6; size: -; D: TRBD2; J: TRBJ2-1; DNA: TGTGCCAGCAGCTTGGTGCGGGAGTGGGATGAGCAGTTCTTC; CDR3: CASSLVREWDEQFF
V: TRBV11-1; size: -; D: -; J: TRBJ2-7; DNA: TGTGCCAGCAGCTTAGCGCTGATGGGCCCCTACGAGCAGTACTTC; CDR3: CASSLALMGPYEQYF
V: TRBV30; size: -; D: TRBD2; J: TRBJ2-7; DNA: TGTGCCTGGAGCCCCGGACTAGCGGGCGAGCAGTACTTC; CDR3: CAWSPGLAGEQYF
V: TRBV5-1; size: -; D: -; J: TRBJ1-1; DNA: TGCGCCAGCAGCCCCCCCGGGAACACTGAAGCTTTCTTT; CDR3: CASSPPGNTEAFF
V: TRBV4-3; size: -; D: -; J: TRBJ2-1; DNA: TGCGCCAGCAGCCAGGAGGGACGGGACTACAATGAGCAGTTCTTC; CDR3: CASSQEGRDYNEQFF
V: TRBV6-6; size: -; D: -; J: TRBJ1-6; DNA: TGTGCCAGCAGTTACCGTCAGGGAGGGTCACCCCTCCACTTT; CDR3: CASSYRQGGSPLHF
V: TRBV29-1; size: -; D: -; J: TRBJ2-2; DNA: TGCAGCGTTGTAGAGGGAGGGGGAACCGGGGAGCTGTTTTTT; CDR3: CSVVEGGGTGELFF
V: TRBV19; size: -; D: -; J: TRBJ1-1; DNA: TGTGCCAGTGGCAGGGGGAACACTGAAGCTTTCTTT; CDR3: CASGRGNTEAFF
V: TRBV6-6; size: -; D: -; J: TRBJ2-2; DNA: TGTGCCAGCAGCTACCCGGGACAAACGAACACCGGGGAGCTGTTTTTT; CDR3: CASSYPGQTNTGELFF
V: TRBV5-6; size: -; D: -; J: TRBJ1-2; DNA: TGTGCCAGCAGCTTGTACTCGGTCCGGGGAGGGAACTATGGCTACACCTTC; CDR3: CASSLYSVRGGNYGYTF
V: TRBV4-2; size: -; D: -; J: TRBJ1-1; DNA: TGTGCCAGCACCCTTCGACTTTCGGAGGGGGCTTTCTTT; CDR3: CASTLRLSEGAFF
V: TRBV30; size: -; D: -; J: TRBJ1-1; DNA: TGTGCCTGGAGTGGAGGCTACACTGAAGCTTTCTTT; CDR3: CAWSGGYTEAFF
V: TRBV5-1; size: -; D: TRBD1; J: TRBJ2-7; DNA: TGCGCCAGCAGCTTGGAGGGACAGGGACATAGAGAGCAGTACTTC; CDR3: CASSLEGQGHREQYF
V: TRBV4-3; size: -; D: -; J: TRBJ1-2; DNA: TGCGCCAGCAGCCGAAAGTTTGACGGAGACTATGGCTACACCTTC; CDR3: CASSRKFDGDYGYTF